Listed here is a single T cell receptor (beta chain). Its specific antigen is unknown. There are no base qualities to consult, and no much larger clone falls within one base. V is trimmed back by 7 bases and J by 2 bases, and the junction contains 7 bases that no gene match accounts for. Its CDR3 holds 15 amino acids, cysteine through phenylalanine. Kept here is only the CDR3 DNA, which spans 45 bases and is read in frame from base 1. From a lookup of the germline V gene, CDR1 and CDR2 are SNHLY and FYNNEI. A single peripheral blood draw of about 116 mL on average was collected from each donor into heparinised tubes. Using a panel that included CD45RO, CCR7, CD25, CD127, CD95 and CD27, naive, central memory, regulatory and stem cell-like memory CD4+ T cells were sorted on a BD FACSAria II. A purity above 98% was achieved for all sorted populations. PBMCs were isolated right away by Lymphoprep density gradient centrifugation and were stained directly, without culture. Samples were stained and sorted in pairs, with one healthy donor and one patient per experiment, so that batch effects were minimized.

The data originate from a study of beta chain features in type 1 diabetes (dated by TCRdb to 2016 to 2018). Concerning the study at large: Mean age, gender distribution, total cell number and subset yield did not differ between patients and healthy donors. In the study, TCRB repertoires of sorted circulating CD4+ T cell subsets from recently diagnosed type 1 diabetes patients were compared with those of matched healthy donors. A total of about 100 million sorted cells were examined across all samples, and RNA yield correlated strongly with the number of cells per subset. Whereas all 30 or so donors provided naive and central memory subsets, regulatory and stem cell-like memory subsets were isolated from just 8 patients and roughly eight healthy donors.

What the study reported, not specific to this receptor: Naive, central memory and regulatory TCRB repertoires appeared more similar among patients than among healthy donors. Shorter templates might be favored by PCR, yet because patient and control samples were amplified and corrected together, any such skew would affect both groups equally. Because the HLA sub-analyses included only small numbers of individuals, any influence of HLA type on TCRB rearrangement was left unresolved. Sequencing cDNA rather than genomic DNA could over-represent highly expressing activated cells, although activation and CD3 levels did not differ between groups. A moderate but significant shortening of TCRB CDR3 length was observed in type 1 diabetes patients in all four CD4+ subsets. At VDJ recombination sites, type 1 diabetes patients had fewer insertions and more deleted nucleotides, which implies abnormalities in thymic rearrangement.

All of the isolated RNA was reverse transcribed with the High Capacity cDNA Reverse Transcription Kit, so expressed TCRB transcripts were sequenced. Deep immunoSEQ sequencing was applied to naive, central memory and regulatory T cell samples, giving an average of about 3.8 million total reads per sample. After sorted cells were lysed in RLT buffer, RNA was extracted with DNase-treated RNeasy Micro or Mini kits, with the choice depending on cell number. Each cell subset was processed separately to prevent cross-contamination, with patient and healthy donor samples processed together. The immunoSEQ multiplex PCR was used to amplify TCRB sequences from cDNA, generating 87-bp fragments that spanned the CDR3 region. Sequencing of the amplicons was performed on the Illumina HiSeq platform. On the study's bioinformatics: Synthetic template baselines were used to correct PCR bias computationally, reads within Hamming distance 2 were collapsed, and singletons that could not be merged were discarded. By aligning reads against IMGT, V, D and J genes, CDR3 length, and insertions or deletions at six rearrangement sites were assigned. Within each subset, clonotype counts were normalized to sorted cell number, and only after that were true diversity and Gini coefficients computed with the tcR R package. The overlap coefficient, calculated on TCRB nucleotide sequences, was used to quantify repertoire sharing. As a proxy for the pre-selection repertoire, out-of-frame TCRB sequences from naive cells were analyzed. The table was pulled from immuneACCESS by TCRdb, which kept in-frame rearrangements only. Such tables lose some clones; where checked, under half of the loss comes from unresolved V genes, and the rest has no known cause. Clone size and the V and J calls come from that table; the DNA yielded D and trimming. This sample is represented by 200,000 to 250,000 clones; over 8.5% of them were singletons. The ten largest make up about 0.037% of the sample.

The clonotype was recovered from a young woman in good health. The sequence joins TRBV2 to TRBJ2-1; the junction holds 8 bases that match TRBD1. Sequences were obtained from naive CD4+ T cells from blood. The sample's cell subset or site label, decoded: true naive CD4+ T cells. The CDR3 corresponds to CASIPDRAAYNEQFF. The DNA reads TGTGCCAGCATCCCGGACAGGGCCGCCTACAATGAGCAGTTCTTC.